A single T cell receptor (beta chain) is shown here with its context. Its antigen is not identified. Authors of the study amplified TCR beta CDR3 regions from RNA transcripts. HTBI primers were the set used in a first-round RT-PCR of the TCR CDR3. TCRdb re-derived calls from the multiplex PCR reads in MiXCR, one entry per CDR3 protein. The repertoire consists of approximately 530,000 distinct CDR3 sequences, with around 20% occurring once and the leading ten covering approximately 48%. This CDR3 has 17 amino acids. Trimming at V came to 3 bases and at J to 4 bases, leaving 8 bases not matched to a gene. Germline V lookup: CDR1 LNHDA, CDR2 SQIVND (reference sequence). The data are from a study of T cells in Graves' hyperthyroidism and ophthalmopathy. Study context: Prior to any treatment, at the point of initial diagnosis, peripheral blood was collected.

Study conclusions and caveats: Within blood appeared most thyroid clonotypes that had expanded above 0.001.

Sequencing was performed on blood. The chain recombines TRBV19 with TRBJ2-1, with TRBD2 identical over 11 bases. This TCR was sampled from a man aged 35-49 years with Graves' ophthalmopathy. The CDR3 DNA reads TGTGCCAGTAGTATCGGCACCGGGACTAGCGGATACAATGAGCAGTTCTTC. Protein sequence: CASSIGTGTSGYNEQFF. The full variable domain, completed using reference TRBV19 and TRBJ2-1, is DGGITQSPKYLFRKEGQNVTLSCEQNLNHDAMYWYRQDPGQGLRLIYYSQIVNDFQKGDIAEGYSVSREKKESFPLTVTSAQKNPTAFYLCASSIGTGTSGYNEQFFGPGTRLTVL.